This T cell receptor (beta chain) was retrieved from a study of T cell clones after liver transplantation. The CDR3 sequence is 11 residues long. The ends were cut back, 6 bases at V and 5 bases at J, with 7 bases in the middle. Germline V CDR1 and CDR2: SNHLY, FYNNEI. Profiled with immunoSEQ multiplex PCR; TCRdb holds only in-frame clones, not every one. Of some 59,000 clones in the sample, around 70% were seen once. This chain joins TRBV2 and TRBJ2-5, with unresolved D. The sequence was collected from a human patient who received a liver transplant. These T cells may partly come from the graft donor. This sample comprised CD4+ T cells from blood, obtained at the 22-month timepoint. CDR3 residues: CASRRAETQYF. The DNA for the CDR3 is TGTGCCAGCAGAAGGGCGGAGACCCAGTACTTC.